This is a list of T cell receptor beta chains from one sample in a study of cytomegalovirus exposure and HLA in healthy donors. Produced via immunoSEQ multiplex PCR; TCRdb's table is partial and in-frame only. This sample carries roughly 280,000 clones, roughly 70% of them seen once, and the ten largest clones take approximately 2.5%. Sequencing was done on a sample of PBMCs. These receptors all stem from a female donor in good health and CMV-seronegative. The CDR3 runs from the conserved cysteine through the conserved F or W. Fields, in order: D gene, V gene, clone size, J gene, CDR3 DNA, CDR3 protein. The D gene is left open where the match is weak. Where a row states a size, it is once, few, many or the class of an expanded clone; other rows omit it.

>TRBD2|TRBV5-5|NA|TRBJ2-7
TGTGCCAGCAGCGTAGCGGGAGAACGCTACGAGCAGTACTTC
CASSVAGERYEQYF
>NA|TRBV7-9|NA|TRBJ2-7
TGTTCCAGCAGCTTTGGGGGGGCTAGCTCCTACGAGCAGTACTTC
CSSSFGGASSYEQYF
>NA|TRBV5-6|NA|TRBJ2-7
TGTGCCAGCAGCTCAGCGCTTCGGCACCACGAGCAGTACTTC
CASSSALRHHEQYF
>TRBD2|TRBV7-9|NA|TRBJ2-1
TGTGCCAGCAGCTTGGTTCTAGCGGGAGCCGATGAGCAGTTCTTC
CASSLVLAGADEQFF
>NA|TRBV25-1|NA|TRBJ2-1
TGTGCCAGCAGTCCTCAAACAGTTATAATGCGAAATGAGCAGTTCTTC
CASSPQTVIMRNEQFF
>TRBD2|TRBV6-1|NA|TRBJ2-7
TGTGCCAGCGGGGCGGGGGTTATCCCGGGTTTGCAGTACTTC
CASGAGVIPGLQYF
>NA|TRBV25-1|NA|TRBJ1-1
TGTGCCAGCAGTGAATCTGCGGTGATGGTGGGGGGTGAAGCTTTCTTT
CASSESAVMVGGEAFF
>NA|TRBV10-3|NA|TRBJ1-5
TGTGCCATCAGTGAGTCGGAGGGTTTTAGCAATCAGCCCCAGCATTTT
CAISESEGFSNQPQHF
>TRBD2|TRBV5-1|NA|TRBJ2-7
TGCGCCAGCAGCTTTAGTGGGACTAGCGGATACGAGCAGTACTTC
CASSFSGTSGYEQYF
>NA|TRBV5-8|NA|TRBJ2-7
TGTGCCAGCAGCTTGGTTCGGGCGGGGGAGCAGTACTTC
CASSLVRAGEQYF
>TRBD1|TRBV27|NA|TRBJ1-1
TGTGCCAGCAGGGTGATGGTAGGGGGCGCGACTGAAGCTTTCTTT
CASRVMVGGATEAFF
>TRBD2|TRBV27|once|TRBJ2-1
TGTGCCAGCAGTCTGACTAGCAGAAATGAGCAGTTCTTC
CASSLTSRNEQFF
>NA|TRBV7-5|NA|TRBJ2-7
TGTGCCAGAAGCGACGGCTCGCGGCGGGCCGAGCAGTACTTC
CARSDGSRRAEQYF
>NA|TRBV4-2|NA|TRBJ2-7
TGTGCCAGCAGCCAAGTGGTTAGCTCGGGAGAGCAGTACTTC
CASSQVVSSGEQYF
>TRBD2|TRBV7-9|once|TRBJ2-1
TGTGCCAGCAGCTTAGGGCGGACTAGCGGGAGGGAAAATGAGCAGTTCTTC
CASSLGRTSGRENEQFF
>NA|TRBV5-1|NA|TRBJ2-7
TGCGCCAGCAACGGCAGGAGCGGTGGCGAGCAGTACTTC
CASNGRSGGEQYF
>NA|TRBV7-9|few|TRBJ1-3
TGTGCCAGCAGCTTAACGGGTTCTGGAAACACCATATATTTT
CASSLTGSGNTIYF
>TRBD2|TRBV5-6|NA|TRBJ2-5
TGTGCCAGCAGCTTGGTGGTTAGCGGGAGTGGGGAAGAGACCCAGTACTTC
CASSLVVSGSGEETQYF
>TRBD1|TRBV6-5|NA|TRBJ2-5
TGTGCCAGCAGTTACGCACAGGGGGCCTGGGAGCAGTACTTC
CASSYAQGAWEQYF
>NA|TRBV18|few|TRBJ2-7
TGTGCCAGCTCACCAAGTATGGCACCCTACGAGCAGTACTTC
CASSPSMAPYEQYF
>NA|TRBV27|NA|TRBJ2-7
TGTGCCAGCAGTGGGGGCCCCTACGAGCAGTACTTC
CASSGGPYEQYF
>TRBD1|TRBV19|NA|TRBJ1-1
TGTGCCAGTAGTATGGCGGACAGGGGCACTGAAGCTTTCTTT
CASSMADRGTEAFF
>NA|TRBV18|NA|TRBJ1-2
TGTGCCAGCTCCCAAAATGGGGGGAATGACTATGGCTACACCTTC
CASSQNGGNDYGYTF
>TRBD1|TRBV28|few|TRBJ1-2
TGTGCCAGCACCGGGACAGGGGGCTATGGCTACACCTTC
CASTGTGGYGYTF
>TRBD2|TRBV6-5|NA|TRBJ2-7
TGTGCCAGCACCGAAACTAGCGGGAGGTTCTACGAGCAGTACTTC
CASTETSGRFYEQYF
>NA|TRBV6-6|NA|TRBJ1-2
TGTGCCAGCAGCACGGACAGCCTTTGGGGCTACACCTTC
CASSTDSLWGYTF
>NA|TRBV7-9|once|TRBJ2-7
TGTGCCAGCAGCCAAGTCCTCCGCTCCTACGAGCAGTACTTC
CASSQVLRSYEQYF
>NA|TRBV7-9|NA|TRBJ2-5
TGTGCCAGCAGCCCCGTTAGCTCTTGGGAGAGGGAGACCCAGTACTTC
CASSPVSSWERETQYF
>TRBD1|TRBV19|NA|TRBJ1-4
TGTGCCAGTAGGGCGAGACAGGGCGATAATGAAAAACTGTTTTTT
CASRARQGDNEKLFF
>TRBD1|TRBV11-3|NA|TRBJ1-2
TGTGCCAGCAGCTTAACCCGGAGGACAGGGACTAACTATGGCTACACCTTC
CASSLTRRTGTNYGYTF
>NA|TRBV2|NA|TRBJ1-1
TGTGCCAGCAGTGAATCGGTTTACGCTGAAGCTTTCTTT
CASSESVYAEAFF
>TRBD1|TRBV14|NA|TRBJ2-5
TGTGCCAGCAGCCAAGACCAGGACAGGCAAGAGACCCAGTACTTC
CASSQDQDRQETQYF
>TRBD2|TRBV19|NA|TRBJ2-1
TGTGCCAGTAGTCGCTCCCTGGGGACTAGCGGGATAAATGAGCAGTTCTTC
CASSRSLGTSGINEQFF
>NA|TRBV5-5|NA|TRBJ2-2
TGTGCCAGCAGCTCGACTGGAACATCATCGACCGGGGAGCTGTTTTTT
CASSSTGTSSTGELFF
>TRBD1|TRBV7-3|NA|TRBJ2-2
TGTGCCAGCAGCTTAGGGTTGACAGGGGGCGCAGCCGGGGAGCTGTTTTTT
CASSLGLTGGAAGELFF
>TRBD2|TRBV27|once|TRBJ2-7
TGTGCCAGCAGTTCGACTAGCGGCTCCTACGAGCAGTACTTC
CASSSTSGSYEQYF
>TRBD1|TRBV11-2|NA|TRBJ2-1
TGTGCCAGCAGCCTGTACCGGGACAGGGTAAATGAGCAGTTCTTC
CASSLYRDRVNEQFF
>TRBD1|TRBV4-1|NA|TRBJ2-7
TGCGCCAGCAGGGGCGGGACAGGGGGATTCTACGAGCAGTACTTC
CASRGGTGGFYEQYF
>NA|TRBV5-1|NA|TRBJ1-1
TGCGCCAGCAGCTTGGCCCTGAGTCTGAACACTGAAGCTTTCTTT
CASSLALSLNTEAFF
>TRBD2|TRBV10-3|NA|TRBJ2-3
TGTGCCCCTGAGGCGGGGGAGTACGCAGATACGCAGTATTTT
CAPEAGEYADTQYF